This T cell receptor beta chain was retrieved from a study of beta chain features in type 1 diabetes. Concerning this clone itself: Its antigen remains unknown.

Study results and limitations: For Type 1 diabetes patients, all four CD4+ subsets carried TCRB CDR3s that were moderately but significantly shorter.

Trimming removed 6 bases from V and 0 bases from J; junction bases left unmatched: 11. The CDR3 spans 19 residues. Germline V CDR1 and CDR2: ENHRY, SYGVKD. Every sorted population was more than 98% pure. The isolated RNA, all of it, was reverse transcribed, so expressed TCRB transcripts were what got sequenced. Method: immunoSEQ multiplex PCR; TCRdb's copy keeps in-frame clones and lacks some. The sample includes about 640,000 clones, around 11% of them seen just once. The sequencing sample was made of naive CD4+ T cells from blood. This chain links TRBV10-3 with TRBJ2-3; TRBD2 aligns across 14 bases. The receptor comes from a man aged 30-40 years with type 1 diabetes. The CDR3 sequence: CAISAVGTSGGQSTDTQYF. CDR3 sequence (DNA): TGTGCCATCAGCGCCGTCGGGACTAGCGGGGGCCAAAGCACAGATACGCAGTATTTT.